This T cell receptor (beta chain) was identified during a study of CD8 T cells in Susac syndrome. CD8+ and CD4+ T cells from blood underwent TCR beta sequencing. RNA amounts of about 0.5 to 1 ug underwent reverse transcription with random hexamers. Amplification of TCR beta CDR3 across 54 Vbeta and 13 Jbeta was performed with immunoSEQ multiplex PCR. MiXCR, applied by TCRdb to the immunoSEQ multiplex PCR reads, yields one record per CDR3 protein. This sample yields about 150,000 distinct CDR3 sequences, of which around 95% are seen a single time; about 0.15% belongs to the top ten. As concerns this clonotype: Its cognate antigen is unknown.

Study-wide findings and caveats: The relatively small number of individuals in the TCR sequencing and HLA analysis was acknowledged by the study.

This receptor was identified in a human donor with multiple sclerosis. The sequencing sample was made of CD8+ T cells from PBMCs.

This chain's CDR3 is CASSEYRTGDTQYF. The CDR3 coding sequence is TGTGCCAGCAGTGAATATCGGACAGGGGATACGCAGTATTTT. The chain joins TRBV6-1 to TRBJ2-3, with 8 bases fitting TRBD1. V dropped 2 bases and J dropped 6; count of bases not matched to a gene: 4. The germline gives CDR1 MNHNS, CDR2 SASEGT. The CDR3 has 14 residues.